This TCR beta chain was recorded in a study of tumor and adjacent non-tumor tissue in lung cancer. Study results and caveats: Significantly higher TCR diversity was found in tumor than normal lung. Top 100 clones took a larger repertoire share in normal lung.

This sample's RNA came from whole unsorted tissue. This clonotype was observed at least ten times. The antigen remains unidentified. CDR3 length: 15 residues. The V gene lost 5 bases and the J gene lost 4 bases, with 14 bases spanning the gap. Germline values: CDR1 SNHLY, CDR2 FYNNEI. The library came from three nested PCR rounds adapted from ARM-PCR protocols. TCRdb itself ran the multiplex PCR reads through MiXCR, one entry per CDR3 protein. The sample lists 84,000 or so distinct CDR3 sequences; around 65% were seen once. The sequence derives from a man between 65 and 80 years old with non-small cell lung cancer. The sample comprised lung tumor tissue. This chain uses TRBV2 with TRBJ2-2; maybe TRBD2 (6 bases). The CDR3 region has the DNA TGTGCCAGCAGTCTCCGGGAGTCAACCACCGGGGAGCTGTTTTTT. Its protein product is CASSLRESTTGELFF.